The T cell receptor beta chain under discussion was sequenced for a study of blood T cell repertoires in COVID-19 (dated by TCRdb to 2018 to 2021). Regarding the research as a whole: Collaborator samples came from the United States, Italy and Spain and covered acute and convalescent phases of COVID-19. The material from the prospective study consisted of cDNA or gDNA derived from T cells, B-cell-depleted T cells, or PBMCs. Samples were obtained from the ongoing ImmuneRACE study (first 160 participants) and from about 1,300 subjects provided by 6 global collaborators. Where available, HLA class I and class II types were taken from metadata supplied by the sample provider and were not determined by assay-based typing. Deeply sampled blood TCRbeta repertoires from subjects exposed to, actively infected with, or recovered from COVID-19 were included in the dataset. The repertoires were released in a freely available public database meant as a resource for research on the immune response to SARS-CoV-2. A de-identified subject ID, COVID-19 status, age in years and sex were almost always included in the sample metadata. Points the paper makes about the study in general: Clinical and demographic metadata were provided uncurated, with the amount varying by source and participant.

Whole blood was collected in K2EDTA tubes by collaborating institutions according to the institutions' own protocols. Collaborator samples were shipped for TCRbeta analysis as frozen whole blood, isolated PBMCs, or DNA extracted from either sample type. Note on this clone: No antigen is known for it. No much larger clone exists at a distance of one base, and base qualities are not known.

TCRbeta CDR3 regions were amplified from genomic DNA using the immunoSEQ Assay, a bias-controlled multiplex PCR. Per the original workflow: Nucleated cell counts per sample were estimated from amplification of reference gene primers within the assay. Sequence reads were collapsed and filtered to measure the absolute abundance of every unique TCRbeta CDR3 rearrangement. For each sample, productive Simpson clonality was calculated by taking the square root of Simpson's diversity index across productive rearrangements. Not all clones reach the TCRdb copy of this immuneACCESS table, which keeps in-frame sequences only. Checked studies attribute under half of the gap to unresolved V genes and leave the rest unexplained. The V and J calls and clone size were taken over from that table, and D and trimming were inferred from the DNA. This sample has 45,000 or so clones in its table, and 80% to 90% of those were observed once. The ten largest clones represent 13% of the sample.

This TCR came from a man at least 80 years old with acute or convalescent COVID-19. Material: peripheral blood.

The bases read TGCGCCAGCAGTGAAGGGGGCCGGCCCCAGCATTTT. Its protein reads: CASSEGGRPQHF. Recombination connected TRBV10-2 to TRBJ1-5; TRBD1 matches 7 bases in the middle. Measured from the cysteine to the phenylalanine, the CDR3 is 12 residues long. CDR3 DNA is the only sequence kept; it has 36 bases, read in frame from the first base. V is trimmed back by 3 bases and J by 9 bases, and the junction contains 2 bases that no gene match accounts for. In the germline V gene, CDR1 corresponds to WSHSY and CDR2 to SAAADI.